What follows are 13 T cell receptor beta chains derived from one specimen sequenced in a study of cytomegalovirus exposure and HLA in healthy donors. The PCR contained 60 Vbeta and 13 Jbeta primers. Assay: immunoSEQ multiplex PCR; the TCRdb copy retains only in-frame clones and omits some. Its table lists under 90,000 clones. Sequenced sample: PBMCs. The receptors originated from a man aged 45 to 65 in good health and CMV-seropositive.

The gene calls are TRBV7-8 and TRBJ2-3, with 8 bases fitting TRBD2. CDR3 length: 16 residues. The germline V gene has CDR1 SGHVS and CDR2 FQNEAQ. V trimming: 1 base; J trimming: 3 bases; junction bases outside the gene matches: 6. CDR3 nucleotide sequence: TGTGCCAGCAGCTTAGGACTCCGGGGGGGTACAGATACGCAGTATTTT. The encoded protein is CASSLGLRGGTDTQYF. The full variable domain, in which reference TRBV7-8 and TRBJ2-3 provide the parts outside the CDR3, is GAGVSQSPRYKVAKRGQDVALRCDPISGHVSLFWYQQALGQGPEFLTYFQNEAQLDKSGLPSDRFFAERPEGSVSTLKIQRTQQEDSAVYLCASSLGLRGGTDTQYFGPGTRLTVL.

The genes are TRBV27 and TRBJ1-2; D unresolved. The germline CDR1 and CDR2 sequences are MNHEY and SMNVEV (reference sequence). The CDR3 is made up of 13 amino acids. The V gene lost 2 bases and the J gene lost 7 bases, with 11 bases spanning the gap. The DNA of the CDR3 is TGTGCCAGCAGTTTAACCAACGGCGGTGGCTACACCTTC. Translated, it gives CASSLTNGGGYTF.

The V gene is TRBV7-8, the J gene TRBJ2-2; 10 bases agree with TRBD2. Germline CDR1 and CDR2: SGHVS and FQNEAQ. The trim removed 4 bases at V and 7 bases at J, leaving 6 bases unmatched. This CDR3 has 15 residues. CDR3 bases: TGTGCCAGCAGCTCTAGCGGGAGATTATACGGGGAGCTGTTTTTT. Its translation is CASSSSGRLYGELFF.

The CDR3 here is CASSQEYVAGNTIYF. The CDR3 nucleotides are TGTGCCAGCAGCCAAGAGTACGTTGCGGGAAACACCATATATTTT. The chain has TRBV14 and TRBJ1-3; D is uncertain. Trimming cost V 0 bases and J 4 bases, with 10 bases left between them. Germline lookup yields CDR1 SGHDN and CDR2 FVKESK. This CDR3 is built from 15 residues.

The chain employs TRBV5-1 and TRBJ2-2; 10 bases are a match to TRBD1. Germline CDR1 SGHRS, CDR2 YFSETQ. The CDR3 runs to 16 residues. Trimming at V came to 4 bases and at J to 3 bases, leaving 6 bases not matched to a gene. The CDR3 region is CASSLGQGGDTGELFF. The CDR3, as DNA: TGCGCCAGCAGCCTAGGACAGGGGGGAGACACCGGGGAGCTGTTTTTT. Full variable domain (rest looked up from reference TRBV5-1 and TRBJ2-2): KAGVTQTPRYLIKTRGQQVTLSCSPISGHRSVSWYQQTPGQGLQFLFEYFSETQRNKGNFPGRFSGRQFSNSRSEMNVSTLELGDSALYLCASSLGQGGDTGELFFGEGSRLTVL.

CDR3 region: CASSLGDTRTDTQYF. DNA for the CDR3: TGTGCCAGCAGCTTGGGGGACACACGCACAGATACGCAGTATTTT. The chain joins TRBV5-6 to TRBJ2-3, with a weak D call TRBD1 (6 bases). V lost 0 bases and J lost 1, with 9 bases in between. CDR1 SGHDT and CDR2 YYEEEE come from the germline V gene. CDR3 length: 15 residues.

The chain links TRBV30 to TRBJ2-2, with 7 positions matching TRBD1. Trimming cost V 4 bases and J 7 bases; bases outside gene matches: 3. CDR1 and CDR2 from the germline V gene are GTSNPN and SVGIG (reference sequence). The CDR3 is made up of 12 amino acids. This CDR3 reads CAWTAGGGELFF. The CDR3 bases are TGTGCCTGGACGGCAGGGGGCGGGGAGCTGTTTTTT.

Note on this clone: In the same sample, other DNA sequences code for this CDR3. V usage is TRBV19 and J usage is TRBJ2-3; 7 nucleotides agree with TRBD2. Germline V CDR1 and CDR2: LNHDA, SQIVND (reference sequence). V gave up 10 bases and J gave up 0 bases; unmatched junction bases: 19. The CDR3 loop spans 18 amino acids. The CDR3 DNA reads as TGTGCCACAAGCAAGTTGGAGGGTCTAGCGGTTAGCACAGATACGCAGTATTTT. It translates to CATSKLEGLAVSTDTQYF.

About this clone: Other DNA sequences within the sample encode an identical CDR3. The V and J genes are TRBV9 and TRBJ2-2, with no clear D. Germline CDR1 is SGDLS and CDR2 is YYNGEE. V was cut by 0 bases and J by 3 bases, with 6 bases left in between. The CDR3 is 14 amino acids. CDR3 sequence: CASSVGQYTGELFF. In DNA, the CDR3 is TGTGCCAGCAGCGTAGGCCAGTACACCGGGGAGCTGTTTTTT.

The CDR3 region is CASSLGPLRSSYEQYV. As DNA, the CDR3 is TGTGCCAGCAGCTTAGGGCCTCTACGGAGCTCCTACGAGCAGTACGTC. The rearrangement joins TRBV7-8 to TRBJ2-7, with D uncertain. The CDR3 extends over 16 amino acids. Trimming removed 1 base at V and 0 bases at J, with 13 bases between. Germline V gene data show CDR1 as SGHVS and CDR2 as FQNEAQ.

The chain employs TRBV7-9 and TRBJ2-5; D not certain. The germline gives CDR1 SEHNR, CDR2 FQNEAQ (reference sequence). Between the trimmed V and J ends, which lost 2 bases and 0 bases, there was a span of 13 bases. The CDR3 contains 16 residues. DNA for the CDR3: TGTGCCAGCAGCTTATACACTTCCAGGAACCAAGAGACCCAGTACTTC. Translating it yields CASSLYTSRNQETQYF.

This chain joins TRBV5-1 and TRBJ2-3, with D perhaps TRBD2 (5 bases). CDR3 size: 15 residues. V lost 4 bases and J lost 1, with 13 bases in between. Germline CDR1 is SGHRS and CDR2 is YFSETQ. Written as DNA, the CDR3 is TGCGCCAGCAGCCCGGGCGGGTGGGGCACAGATACGCAGTATTTT. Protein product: CASSPGGWGTDTQYF.

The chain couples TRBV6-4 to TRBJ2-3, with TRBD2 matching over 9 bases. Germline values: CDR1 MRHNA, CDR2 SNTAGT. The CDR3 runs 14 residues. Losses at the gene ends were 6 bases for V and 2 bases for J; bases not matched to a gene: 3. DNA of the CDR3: TGTGCCAGCAGCCGCGGGGGGGCCACAGATACGCAGTATTTT. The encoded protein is CASSRGGATDTQYF.